This TCR beta chain came from a study of T-cell memory formation after mild COVID-19. Study-level findings and limits: For contracting clones, CD4+ ones sat mainly in CM and EM, CD8+ in EMRA. Still unconfirmed is whether the second-wave clones peaking on day 37 recognized SARS-CoV-2. Certain responding clones were present in pre-infection memory, suggesting participation of cross-reactive memory.

The germline gives CDR1 SEHNR, CDR2 FQNEAQ (reference sequence). The CDR3 has 17 amino acids. Trimming pared 5 bases from V and 1 base from J, leaving 20 bases between. In its sample, this clonotype was seen a few times. Its specificity is unknown. After 5'RACE with constant-segment primers, TCR alpha and TCR beta cDNA libraries carrying sample barcodes and UMIs were obtained. TCRdb re-analysed the 5' RACE reads in MiXCR, keeping a single row per CDR3 protein. The sample contains roughly 400,000 distinct CDR3 sequences, roughly 15% of which appear only once. The rearrangement joins TRBV7-9 to TRBJ1-1; D possibly corresponds to TRBD1 (5 bases). Material for sequencing was PBMCs or a T cell subset sorted from them (not recorded which). This clonotype was sampled from a man between 18 and 29 years old who had mild COVID-19 (a few samples of this study predate the infection). Cell type and time point are not known. CDR3 amino acids: CASSGRGEGLSNTEAFF. In DNA form, the CDR3 reads TGTGCCAGCAGCGGCCGGGGGGAAGGGCTTTCGAACACTGAAGCTTTCTTT.